This T cell receptor (beta chain) was captured by sequencing in a study of T cells in Graves' hyperthyroidism and ophthalmopathy. Those with hyperthyroidism were 18 to 65 years old, newly diagnosed, and ill for under 2 months. Uncontrolled infection, other autoimmune disease, pregnancy and lactation each barred patients from inclusion. This clonotype was picked up a small number of times. The target antigen is unknown. Amplified TCR beta CDR3 regions derived from RNA transcripts. With the HTBI primer set, the TCR CDR3 went through a first round of RT-PCR. TCRdb used MiXCR to reprocess the multiplex PCR reads, holding one entry per CDR3 protein. The repertoire holds more than 550,000 distinct CDR3 sequences, approximately 15% seen once, with around 16% in the top ten. Trimming cost V 6 bases and J 5 bases; bases outside gene matches: 12. The CDR3 contains 15 residues. In germline, CDR1 is MNHEY, CDR2 SMNVEV (reference sequence).

General study findings and limits: In simple terms, a model built on 13 V-J features told ophthalmopathy apart from stable hyperthyroidism. Most clonotypes expanded in the thyroid (above 0.001) were also present in blood.

The V gene is TRBV27, the J gene TRBJ2-7, with 8 bases that match TRBD1. The receptor was derived from a man in his forties or fifties with Graves' hyperthyroidism. The sample was blood. The CDR3 DNA sequence: TGTGCCAGCAGGGGAACTTCAGGGGGCCCCCACGAGCAGTACTTC. Translation gives CASRGTSGGPHEQYF.